This T cell receptor (beta chain) was sequenced for a study of blood T cell repertoires in COVID-19. At the level of the study: From the United States, Italy and Spain came samples of acute and convalescent COVID-19. Nucleic acid was either cDNA or gDNA, and it came from T cells, B-cell-depleted T cells, or PBMCs.

A word on this clone: The same CDR3 is also encoded by other DNA sequences in this sample.

Germline V gene sequence: CDR1 SGHNT, CDR2 YYREEE (reference sequence). Trimming pared 0 bases from V and 0 bases from J, leaving 5 bases between. This CDR3 has 14 amino acids. The authors' processing: By means of reference gene primer amplification, nucleated cell counts were estimated. Sequenced by immunoSEQ multiplex PCR; TCRdb stores in-frame clones only, minus some. That table gives V, J and clone size, and the DNA gave D and trimming. Of about 160,000 clones in the sample, roughly 90% were seen once. The clonotype originates from a man in his 60s with active or convalescent COVID-19. Specimen: peripheral blood. The J gene is TRBJ2-3, the V gene TRBV5-4; no clear D gene. CDR3 residues: CASSLDSSTDTQYF. The CDR3 DNA follows: TGTGCCAGCAGCTTGGACAGTAGCACAGATACGCAGTATTTT.